This TCR beta chain was sequenced during a study of cytomegalovirus exposure and HLA in healthy donors. General study results and limits: It was approximately 170 TCR beta chains that were listed as cytomegalovirus-associated.

The PCR was carried out with 60 Vbeta primers and 13 Jbeta primers. Method: immunoSEQ multiplex PCR; TCRdb's copy keeps in-frame clones and lacks some. The sample yields 100,000 to 120,000 clones, 70% to 75% seen once. With regard to this clone: The antigen remains undetermined.

V dropped 6 bases and J dropped 2 bases, with 12 bases sitting between them. Germline CDR1 is SQVTM and CDR2 is ANQGSEA. This CDR3 region has 13 residues. J is TRBJ2-3 and V is TRBV29-1; D is unresolved. Sequenced sample: PBMCs. This TCR derives from a man aged 35-49 years in good health and CMV-seronegative. DNA of the CDR3: TGCAGCGTCGATCCCAGAAACACAGATACGCAGTATTTT. As protein: CSVDPRNTDTQYF.